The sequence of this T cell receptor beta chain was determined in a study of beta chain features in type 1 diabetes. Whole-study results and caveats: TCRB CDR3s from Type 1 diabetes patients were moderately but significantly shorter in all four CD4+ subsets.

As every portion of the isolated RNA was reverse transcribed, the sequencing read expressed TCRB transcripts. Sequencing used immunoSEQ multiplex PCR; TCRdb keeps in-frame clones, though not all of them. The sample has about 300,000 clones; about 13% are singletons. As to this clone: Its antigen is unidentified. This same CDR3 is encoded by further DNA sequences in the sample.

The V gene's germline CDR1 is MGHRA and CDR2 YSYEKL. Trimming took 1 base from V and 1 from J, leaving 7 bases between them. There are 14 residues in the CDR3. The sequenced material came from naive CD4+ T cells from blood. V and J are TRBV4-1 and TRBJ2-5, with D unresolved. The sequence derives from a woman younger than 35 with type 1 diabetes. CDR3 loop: CASSQVTAQETQYF. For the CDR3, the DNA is TGCGCCAGCAGCCAAGTAACAGCCCAAGAGACCCAGTACTTC.